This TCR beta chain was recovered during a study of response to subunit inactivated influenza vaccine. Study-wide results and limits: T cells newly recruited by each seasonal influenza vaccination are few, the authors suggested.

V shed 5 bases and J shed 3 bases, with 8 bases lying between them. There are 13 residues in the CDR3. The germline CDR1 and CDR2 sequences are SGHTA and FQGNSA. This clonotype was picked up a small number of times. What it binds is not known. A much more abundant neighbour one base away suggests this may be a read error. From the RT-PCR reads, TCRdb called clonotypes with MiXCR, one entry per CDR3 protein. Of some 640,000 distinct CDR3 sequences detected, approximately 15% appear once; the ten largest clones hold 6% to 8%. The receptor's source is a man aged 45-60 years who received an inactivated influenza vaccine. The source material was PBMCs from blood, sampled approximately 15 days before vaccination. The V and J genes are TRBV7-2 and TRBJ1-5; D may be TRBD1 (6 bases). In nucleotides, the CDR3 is TGTGCCAGCAGCCGGGACACCAATCAGCCCCAGCATTTT. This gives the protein CASSRDTNQPQHF.